This T cell receptor (beta chain) was recorded in a study of PD-1 blockade in mismatch repair-deficient tumors. Across the whole study: Enrolled about 2013-2016, patients had progressing, pretreated mismatch repair-deficient cancers of 12 types.

All patients were mismatch repair deficient, assessed by either PCR or immunohistochemistry. Measured with immunoSEQ multiplex PCR; TCRdb has only the in-frame clones, and not every one. The sample holds more than 90,000 clones, 65% to 80% seen once. The CDR3 extends over 15 amino acids. The germline CDR1 and CDR2 sequences are SGHVS and FNYEAQ. The V end lost 5 bases, the J end lost 3 bases, and 14 bases lay between the germline ends. The sample consisted of peripheral blood, taken 60 weeks after starting pembrolizumab. The chain carries TRBV7-6 and TRBJ1-5; maybe TRBD1 (6 bases). This clonotype was obtained from an adult with mismatch repair-deficient cancer. The DNA of the CDR3 is TGTGCCAGCAGCCGAGGGGGGGGAATCAATCAGCCCCAGCATTTT. It translates to CASSRGGGINQPQHF.